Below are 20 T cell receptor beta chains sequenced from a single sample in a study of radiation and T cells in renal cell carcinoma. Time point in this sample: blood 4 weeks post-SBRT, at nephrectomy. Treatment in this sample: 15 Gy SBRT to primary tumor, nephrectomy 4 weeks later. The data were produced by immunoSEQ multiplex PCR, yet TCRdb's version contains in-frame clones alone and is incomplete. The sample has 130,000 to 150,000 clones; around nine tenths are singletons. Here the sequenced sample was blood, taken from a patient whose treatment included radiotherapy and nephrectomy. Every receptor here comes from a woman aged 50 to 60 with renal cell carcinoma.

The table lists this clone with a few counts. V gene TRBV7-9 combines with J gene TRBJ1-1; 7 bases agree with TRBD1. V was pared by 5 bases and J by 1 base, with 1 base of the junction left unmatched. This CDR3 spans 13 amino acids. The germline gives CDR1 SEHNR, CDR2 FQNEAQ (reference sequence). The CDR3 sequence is CASSRQGNTEAFF. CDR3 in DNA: TGTGCCAGCAGCCGACAGGGGAACACTGAAGCTTTCTTT.

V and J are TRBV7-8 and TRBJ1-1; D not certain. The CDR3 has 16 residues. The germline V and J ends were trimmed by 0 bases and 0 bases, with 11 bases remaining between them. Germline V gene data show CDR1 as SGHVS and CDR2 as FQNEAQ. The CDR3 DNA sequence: TGTGCCAGCAGCTTAGCCACTACAGTGATGAACACTGAAGCTTTCTTT. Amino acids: CASSLATTVMNTEAFF.

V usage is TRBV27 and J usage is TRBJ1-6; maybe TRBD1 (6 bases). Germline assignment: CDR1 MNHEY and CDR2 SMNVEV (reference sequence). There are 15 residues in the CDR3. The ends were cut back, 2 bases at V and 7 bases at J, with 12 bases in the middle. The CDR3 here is CASSLTRDNNSPLHF. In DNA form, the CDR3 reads TGTGCCAGCAGTTTAACCCGGGACAACAATTCACCCCTCCACTTT.

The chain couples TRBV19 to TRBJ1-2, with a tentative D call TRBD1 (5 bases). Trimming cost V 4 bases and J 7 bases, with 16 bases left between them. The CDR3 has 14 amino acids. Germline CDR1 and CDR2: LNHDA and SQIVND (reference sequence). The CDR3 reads CASSTMTDLFGYTF. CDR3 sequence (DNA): TGTGCCAGTAGTACGATGACAGACCTCTTTGGCTACACCTTC.

The CDR3 DNA follows: TGCAGCGTTGCAATGACTAGCGGGGGATCGGGGACCCAGTACTTC. Translated: CSVAMTSGGSGTQYF. The chain recombines TRBV29-1 with TRBJ2-5, with 12 bases identical to TRBD2. This CDR3 region has 15 residues. Germline V gives CDR1 SQVTM, CDR2 ANQGSEA. J was trimmed by 7 bases and V by 4 bases; bases with no gene match: 10.

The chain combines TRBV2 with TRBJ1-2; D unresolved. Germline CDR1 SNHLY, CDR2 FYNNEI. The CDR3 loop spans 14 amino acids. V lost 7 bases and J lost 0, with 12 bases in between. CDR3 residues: CASTSDGANYGYTF. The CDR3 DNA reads TGTGCCAGCACTTCGGACGGTGCTAACTATGGCTACACCTTC.

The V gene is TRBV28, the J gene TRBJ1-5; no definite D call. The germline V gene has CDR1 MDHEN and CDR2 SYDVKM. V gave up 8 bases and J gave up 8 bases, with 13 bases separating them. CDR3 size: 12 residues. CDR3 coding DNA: TGTGCCAGCGGCCCGTCTCGGGAGCCCCAGCATTTT. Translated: CASGPSREPQHF. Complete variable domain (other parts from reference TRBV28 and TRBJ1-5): DVKVTQSSRYLVKRTGEKVFLECVQDMDHENMFWYRQDPGLGLRLIYFSYDVKMKEKGDIPEGYSVSREKKERFSLILESASTNQTSMYLCASGPSREPQHFGDGTRLSIL.

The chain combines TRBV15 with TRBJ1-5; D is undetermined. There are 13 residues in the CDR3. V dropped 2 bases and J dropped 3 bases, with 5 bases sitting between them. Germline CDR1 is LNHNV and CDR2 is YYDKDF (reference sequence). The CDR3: CATSRTINQPQHF. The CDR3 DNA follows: TGTGCCACCAGCAGAACAATCAATCAGCCCCAGCATTTT.

CDR3 protein: CASSPRASGNTIYF. CDR3 in DNA: TGTGCCAGCAGTCCCCGAGCCTCTGGAAACACCATATATTTT. The genes are TRBV6-5 and TRBJ1-3; the D is unclear. The CDR3 is 14 residues long. The germline CDR1 and CDR2 sequences are MNHEY and SVGAGI. V was trimmed by 5 bases and J by 0 bases, leaving 8 bases between them.

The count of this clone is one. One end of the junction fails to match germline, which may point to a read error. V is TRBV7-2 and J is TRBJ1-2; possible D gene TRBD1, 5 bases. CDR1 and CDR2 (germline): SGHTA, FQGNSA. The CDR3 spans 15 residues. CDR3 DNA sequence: TGTGCCAGCAGCCGAGACGGAGGTCGGGGGGTAGGCTACACCTTT. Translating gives CASSRDGGRGVGYTF.

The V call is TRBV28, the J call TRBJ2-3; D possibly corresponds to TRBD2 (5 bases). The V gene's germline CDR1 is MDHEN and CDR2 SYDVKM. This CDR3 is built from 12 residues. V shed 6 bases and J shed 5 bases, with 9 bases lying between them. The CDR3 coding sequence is TGTGCCAGCAGCGCAACTAGAGATACGCAGTATTTT. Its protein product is CASSATRDTQYF.

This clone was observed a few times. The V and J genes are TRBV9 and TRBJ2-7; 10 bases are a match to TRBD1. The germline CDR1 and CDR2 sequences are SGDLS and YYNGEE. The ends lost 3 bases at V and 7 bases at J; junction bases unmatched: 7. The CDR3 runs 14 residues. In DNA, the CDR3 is TGTGCCAGCAGCGCCTCCGGGACAGGGGAAGAGCAGTACTTC. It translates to CASSASGTGEEQYF.

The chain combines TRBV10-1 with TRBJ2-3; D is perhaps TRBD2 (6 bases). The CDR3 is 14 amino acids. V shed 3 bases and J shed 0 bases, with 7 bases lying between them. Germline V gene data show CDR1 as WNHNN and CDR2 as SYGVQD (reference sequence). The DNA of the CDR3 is TGCGCCAGCAGTGAAGGAGGGAGCACAGATACGCAGTATTTT. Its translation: CASSEGGSTDTQYF.

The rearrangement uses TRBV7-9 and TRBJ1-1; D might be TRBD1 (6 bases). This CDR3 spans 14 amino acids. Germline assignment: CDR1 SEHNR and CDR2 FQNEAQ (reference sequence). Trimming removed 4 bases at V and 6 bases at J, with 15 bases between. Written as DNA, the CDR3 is TGTGCCAGCAGCTCCGGACAGCATGGGGCTGAAGCTTTCTTT. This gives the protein CASSSGQHGAEAFF.

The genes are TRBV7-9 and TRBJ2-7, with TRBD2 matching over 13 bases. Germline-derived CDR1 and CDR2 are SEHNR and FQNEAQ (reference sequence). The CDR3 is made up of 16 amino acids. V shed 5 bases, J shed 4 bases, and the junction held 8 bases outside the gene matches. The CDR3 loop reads CASSQRTSGSLYEQYF. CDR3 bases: TGTGCCAGCAGCCAAAGGACTAGCGGGAGTCTATACGAGCAGTACTTC.

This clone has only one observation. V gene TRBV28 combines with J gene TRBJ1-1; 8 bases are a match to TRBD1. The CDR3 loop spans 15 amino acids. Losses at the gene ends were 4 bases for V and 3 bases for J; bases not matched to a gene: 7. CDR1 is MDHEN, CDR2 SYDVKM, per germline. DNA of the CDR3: TGTGCCAGCAGTTCCGGGACAGGAGGGTACACTGAAGCTTTCTTT. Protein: CASSSGTGGYTEAFF.

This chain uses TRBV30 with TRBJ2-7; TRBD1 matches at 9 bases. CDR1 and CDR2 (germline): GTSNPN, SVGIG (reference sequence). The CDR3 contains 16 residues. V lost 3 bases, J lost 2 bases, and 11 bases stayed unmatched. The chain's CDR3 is CAWRKVAGQGTYEQYF. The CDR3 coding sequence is TGTGCCTGGAGGAAGGTGGCGGGACAGGGCACCTACGAGCAGTACTTC.

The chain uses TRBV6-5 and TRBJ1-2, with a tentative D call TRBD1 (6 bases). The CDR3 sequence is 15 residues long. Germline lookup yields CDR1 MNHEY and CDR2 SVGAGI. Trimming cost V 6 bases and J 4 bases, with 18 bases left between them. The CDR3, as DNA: TGTGCCAGCAGATCCCCCATGACAGGTCTCTATGGCTACACCTTC. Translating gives CASRSPMTGLYGYTF.

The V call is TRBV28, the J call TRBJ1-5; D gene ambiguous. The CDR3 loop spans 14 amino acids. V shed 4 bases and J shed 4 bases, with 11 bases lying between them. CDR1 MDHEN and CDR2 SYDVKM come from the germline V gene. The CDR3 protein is CASSWANMNQPQHF. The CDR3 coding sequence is TGTGCCAGCAGTTGGGCAAATATGAATCAGCCCCAGCATTTT.

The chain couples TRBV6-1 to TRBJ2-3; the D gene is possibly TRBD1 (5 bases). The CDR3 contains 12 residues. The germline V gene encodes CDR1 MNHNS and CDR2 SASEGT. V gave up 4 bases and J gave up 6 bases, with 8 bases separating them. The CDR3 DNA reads TGTGCCAGCAGTGCAGGGCGGGATACGCAGTATTTT. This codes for CASSAGRDTQYF.